This T cell receptor beta chain comes out of a study of T cell repertoires in cytomegalovirus infection. Background on the study: The study used recently identified HLA-C-restricted and well-studied HLA-B-restricted CMV epitopes. The public TCR beta signatures pointed to both CMV infection and matching HLA type.

The germline V gene encodes CDR1 SGHVT and CDR2 SQSDAQ. This CDR3 is built from 15 residues. Trimming removed 1 base from V and 8 bases from J, with 15 bases in between. With regard to this clonotype: Its antigen is still unknown.

Overall study findings and caveats: Based on cumulative public TCR beta family frequency, carriers of CMV plus the relevant HLA were identified. Ex vivo, HLA-C-restricted CMV-specific TCR beta clonotypes prevailed over the rest of the response.

In TCRdb, the reads were re-called with MiXCR into one record per CDR3 protein. The table shows a few hundred thousand distinct CDR3 sequences, with about 39% occurring only once. The sequencing here drew on cultured PBMCs, taken from culture after CMV antigen stimulation. The TCR originated in a human donor in good health (CMV status not recorded). Some clones in this sample may be carry-over from other donors' samples. The chain couples TRBV7-4 to TRBJ2-1; possibly TRBD1 for D (6 bases). The CDR3 nucleotides are TGTGCCAGCAGCTTAGAAGTGAGTGCAGGGGATGAGCAGTTCTTC. Translated: CASSLEVSAGDEQFF.